This TCR beta chain was observed in a study of T cell repertoires in cytomegalovirus infection (dated by TCRdb to the late 2010s). Regarding the study in general: Recently identified HLA-C-restricted CMV epitopes, whose presentation resists viral immunomodulation, were targeted by peptide stimulations together with well-studied HLA-B-restricted epitopes. Donor HLA type was relevant to the analysis, because carriage of CMV infection together with the matching HLA type was indicated by public TCR beta signatures.

What this sample's treatment or condition label stands for: in vitro stimulation with specific CMV peptide epitopes to enrich CMV-specific T cells. The CDR3 covers 18 residues, taking in both the cysteine and the phenylalanine. Only CDR3 DNA remains: 54 bases, in frame from the first base. CDR1 SGHVS and CDR2 FNYEAQ are derived from the germline V gene. The germline V end is reduced by 5 bases and the J end by 0 bases; junction bases left unmatched: 9. The listed sequencing device is Illumina HiSeq 1500. TCRdb took the public reads, trimmed them with fastp at Q25, ran MiXCR for clone calling and kept in-frame beta chains. Rows with one shared CDR3 protein collapse into an entry with the most common genes and DNA. The sample includes 400,000 to 600,000 distinct CDR3 sequences, with 42% observed a single time. Clones ranked in the top ten supply about two fifths of the sample. In its sample, this clonotype was seen a few times. The clone's antigen remains unknown. Base-call qualities are not available, and no considerably larger clone is one nucleotide away.

Paper-wide results and their limitations: In the ex vivo response, HLA-C-restricted CMV-specific TCR beta clonotypes were dominant, and in two of eight donors the single most frequent clonotype came from this HLA-C-restricted group. Cumulative frequency of public TCR beta family members discriminated carriers of CMV infection plus the relevant HLA type in this cohort and an independent approximately 340-donor cohort.

The clonotype comes from a human donor in good health (CMV status not recorded). Some clones in this sample may be carry-over from other donors' samples. In this chain, TRBV7-6 is recombined with TRBJ2-6; TRBD2 agrees with 8 junctional bases. The sequenced sample was cultured PBMCs, obtained from culture after CMV antigen stimulation. The CDR3 corresponds to CASSPKGLAISGANVLTF. The DNA sequence is TGTGCCAGCAGCCCCAAAGGACTAGCTATCTCTGGGGCCAACGTCCTGACTTTC.